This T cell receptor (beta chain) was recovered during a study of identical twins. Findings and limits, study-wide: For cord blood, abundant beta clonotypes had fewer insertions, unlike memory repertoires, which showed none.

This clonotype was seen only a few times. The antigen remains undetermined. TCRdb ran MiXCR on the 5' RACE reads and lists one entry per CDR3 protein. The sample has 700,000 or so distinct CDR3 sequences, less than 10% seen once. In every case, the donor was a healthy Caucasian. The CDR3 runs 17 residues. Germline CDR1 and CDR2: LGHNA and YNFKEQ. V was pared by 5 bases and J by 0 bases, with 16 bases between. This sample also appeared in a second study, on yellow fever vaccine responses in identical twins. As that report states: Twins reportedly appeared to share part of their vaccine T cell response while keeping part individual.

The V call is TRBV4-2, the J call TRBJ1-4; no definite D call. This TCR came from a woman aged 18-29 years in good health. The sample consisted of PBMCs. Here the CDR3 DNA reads TGTGCCAGCAGCAGGTCTAGCCCCGTTGCAACTAATGAAAAACTGTTTTTT. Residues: CASSRSSPVATNEKLFF.